Presented here are 14 T cell receptor beta chains from one specimen sequenced in a study of type 1 regulatory T cells. The antigens of these receptors remain unknown. TCRdb re-called the reads with MiXCR, one entry per CDR3 protein. The repertoire consists of around 62,000 distinct CDR3 sequences, with around 57% occurring once and the leading ten covering 7.6%. The sequencing input was cultured T cells, either the whole culture or a sorted T cell fraction (not recorded which). Subset meaning: Tr1-enriched cell product generated in vitro against host alloantigens. These receptors originate from a human donor in good health.

There are a few counts of this clonotype. The chain is built from TRBV2 and TRBJ2-7, with 8 bases aligning to TRBD2. The trim removed 6 bases at V and 0 bases at J, leaving 4 bases unmatched. This CDR3 is 14 amino acids long. CDR1 and CDR2 (germline): SNHLY, FYNNEI. CDR3 nucleotide sequence: TGTGCCAGCAGCAGCGGGAGTCTCTCCTACGAGCAGTACTTC. It yields the protein CASSSGSLSYEQYF.

This clonotype appeared a few times. The V and J genes are TRBV12-3 or TRBV12-4 and TRBJ2-5; unclear D gene. V dropped 3 bases and J dropped 7 bases, with 6 bases sitting between them. The length of the CDR3 is 11 residues. Here the CDR3 reads CASSLEGTQYF. The CDR3 DNA reads TGTGCCAGCAGTTTGGAAGGGACCCAGTACTTC.

The chain uses TRBV19 and TRBJ2-2; possible D gene TRBD2, 5 bases. The CDR3 runs to 15 residues. V was shortened by 8 bases and J by 0 bases, with 13 bases between the two germline ends. Germline loops: CDR1 LNHDA, CDR2 SQIVND (reference sequence). As DNA, the CDR3 is TGTGCCAGTGCGGATAGGGAGCCGAACACCGGGGAGCTGTTTTTT. This sequence encodes CASADREPNTGELFF.

This clonotype was recorded a few times. V gene TRBV27 combines with J gene TRBJ2-7; 14 bases map to TRBD2. The V gene end was trimmed by 6 bases and the J gene end by 6 bases; junction bases not matched to a gene: 10. Germline V gives CDR1 MNHEY, CDR2 SMNVEV (reference sequence). The CDR3 has 16 residues. CDR3 coding DNA: TGTGCCAGCAGCCTACAGGGACTAGCGGGAGAATCCGAGCAGTACTTC. Amino acids: CASSLQGLAGESEQYF.

The sample holds one count of this clonotype. The V gene is TRBV5-1, the J gene TRBJ2-5; tentative D call: TRBD2 (6 bases). V shed 1 base and J shed 5 bases, with 12 bases lying between them. The CDR3 has 14 residues. Germline assignment: CDR1 SGHRS and CDR2 YFSETQ. This CDR3 reads CASSLYGGSETQYF. The DNA for the CDR3 is TGCGCCAGCAGCTTGTACGGGGGTTCGGAGACCCAGTACTTC.

This sequence joins TRBV12-3 or TRBV12-4 and TRBJ2-7; D is possibly TRBD1 (6 bases). Trimming left V 4 bases short and J 3 bases short, with 19 bases between. The CDR3 sequence is 16 residues long. The CDR3 DNA follows: TGTGCCAGCAGTTACGGGACGACAGGAGAGGACTACGAGCAGTACTTC. It encodes CASSYGTTGEDYEQYF.

This chain connects TRBV24-1 to TRBJ2-5; 12 positions match TRBD2. With 9 bases clipped from V and 1 base from J, the junction kept 5 bases outside the gene matches. The CDR3 consists of 15 residues. Germline V gives CDR1 KGHDR, CDR2 SFDVKD. CDR3 amino acids: CATGGTSGFQETQYF. The CDR3 nucleotides are TGTGCCACCGGTGGGACTAGCGGGTTCCAAGAGACCCAGTACTTC.

The rearrangement joins TRBV21-1 to TRBJ2-2; the table gives TRBD2 as D, unverified against the DNA. TRBV21-1 is a pseudogene segment. The CDR3 consists of 14 residues. The CDR3 bases are TGTGCCAGCAAATTTGGGAGAAGAACCGGGGAGCTGTTTTTT. It translates to CASKFGRRTGELFF.

The J gene is TRBJ2-6, the V gene TRBV18; D is unresolved. Trimming left V 3 bases short and J 0 bases short, with 9 bases between. Germline assignment: CDR1 KGHSH and CDR2 LQKENI. The length of the CDR3 is 16 residues. The CDR3 region has the DNA TGTGCCAGCTCACCGGAGACACACTCTGGGGCCAACGTCCTGACTTTC. This encodes CASSPETHSGANVLTF.

This chain links TRBV6-2 or TRBV6-3 with TRBJ2-7; unclear D gene. V lost 10 bases to trimming and J lost 5 bases, with 18 bases between them. The CDR3 totals 13 residues. Looked up from germline, CDR1 is MNHEY and CDR2 is SVGEGT. The CDR3 protein is CAINGYPSNEQYF. CDR3 bases: TGTGCCATCAACGGGTATCCATCAAACGAGCAGTACTTC.

The V gene is TRBV29-1, the J gene TRBJ2-1; 7 bases fit TRBD2. This CDR3 is built from 17 residues. V shed 6 bases, J shed 4 bases, and the junction held 18 bases outside the gene matches. Germline CDR1 SQVTM, CDR2 ANQGSEA. This chain's CDR3 is CSVRRDHLSGRYNEQFF. Written as DNA, the CDR3 is TGCAGCGTCCGAAGAGACCATCTTAGCGGGCGATACAATGAGCAGTTCTTC.

V usage is TRBV7-2 and J usage is TRBJ1-2; D may be TRBD1 (6 bases). V dropped 2 bases and J dropped 8 bases, with 12 bases sitting between them. From germline, CDR1 is SGHTA and CDR2 FQGNSA. The CDR3 covers 13 residues. CDR3 sequence reads: CASSLNRAAGYTF. The CDR3 DNA reads TGTGCCAGCAGCTTAAACAGGGCAGCGGGCTACACCTTC.

The chain couples TRBV6-2 or TRBV6-3 to TRBJ2-1; 14 nucleotides match TRBD2. V lost 2 bases and J lost 1; bases outside the gene matches: 13. Germline V lookup: CDR1 MNHEY, CDR2 SVGEGT. The CDR3 extends over 21 amino acids. CDR3 residues: CASSYPGTSGRVGQSYNEQFF. The CDR3 nucleotides are TGTGCCAGCAGTTACCCCGGGACTAGCGGGAGAGTGGGTCAGTCCTACAATGAGCAGTTCTTC.

The chain recombines TRBV5-1 with TRBJ2-1; 10 bases line up with TRBD2. Looked up from germline, CDR1 is SGHRS and CDR2 is YFSETQ. This CDR3 contains 15 residues. V lost 0 bases, J lost 10 bases, and 7 bases stayed unmatched. This CDR3 is CASSLDVAGGNEQFF. DNA for the CDR3: TGCGCCAGCAGCTTGGACGTAGCGGGAGGAAACGAGCAGTTCTTC. Based on the CDR3 plus reference TRBV5-1 and TRBJ2-1, the full variable domain is KAGVTQTPRYLIKTRGQQVTLSCSPISGHRSVSWYQQTPGQGLQFLFEYFSETQRNKGNFPGRFSGRQFSNSRSEMNVSTLELGDSALYLCASSLDVAGGNEQFFGPGTRLTVL.